These 19 T cell receptor beta chains share one sample of origin, sequenced in a study of cytomegalovirus exposure and HLA in healthy donors (dated by TCRdb to 2017 to 2019). Library generation was performed with the immunoSEQ multiplex PCR assay. The multiplex PCR relied on a mix of 60 forward primers for TCR Vbeta segments and 13 reverse primers for TCR Jbeta segments. The table was pulled from immuneACCESS by TCRdb, which kept in-frame rearrangements only. Such tables lose some clones; where checked, under half of the loss comes from unresolved V genes, and the rest has no known cause. A total of fewer than 200,000 clones appear in this sample, roughly 80% of them only once. The top ten hold under 0.8% of the sample. What was sequenced was PBMCs. The source is a boy aged 5-17 years in good health and CMV-seronegative.

The rearrangement uses TRBV25-1 and TRBJ2-1; perhaps TRBD2 as D (6 bases). Trimming left V 4 bases short and J 0 bases short, with 19 bases between. The CDR3 extends over 18 amino acids. CDR1 and CDR2 (germline): MGHDK, SYGVNS. For the CDR3, the DNA is TGTGCCAGCAGTGGTAGGGAATCGGGACTCCTCTCCTACAATGAGCAGTTCTTC. It yields the protein CASSGRESGLLSYNEQFF.

The chain is built from TRBV6-1 and TRBJ2-1; D is possibly TRBD2 (5 bases). Germline assignment: CDR1 MNHNS and CDR2 SASEGT. The V gene lost 1 base and the J gene lost 6 bases, with 13 bases spanning the gap. This CDR3 is 15 amino acids long. CDR3 loop: CASSEGLGLRNEQFF. CDR3 DNA sequence: TGTGCCAGCAGTGAAGGCCTTGGACTCCGCAATGAGCAGTTCTTC.

In this sample, this clone turned up a few times. The CDR3 DNA sequence: TGCGCCAGCAGGTCAAATACAGGGGCGCCGACCTACGAGCAGTACTTC. As protein: CASRSNTGAPTYEQYF. The chain has TRBV4-1 and TRBJ2-7, with TRBD1 matching over 7 bases. The germline CDR1 and CDR2 sequences are MGHRA and YSYEKL. V shed 6 bases, J shed 2 bases, and the junction held 13 bases outside the gene matches. The CDR3 loop spans 16 amino acids.

The rearrangement joins TRBV11-1 to TRBJ1-2; D might be TRBD1 (6 bases). CDR3 length: 12 residues. The V gene lost 6 bases and the J gene lost 5 bases, with 10 bases spanning the gap. The V gene's germline CDR1 is SGHAT and CDR2 FQDESV (reference sequence). The CDR3 DNA follows: TGTGCCAGCAGTGGAAGGGGGTATGGCTACACCTTC. This codes for CASSGRGYGYTF.

The rearrangement uses TRBV4-1 and TRBJ2-7; 8 bases are a match to TRBD1. From germline, CDR1 is MGHRA and CDR2 YSYEKL. The CDR3 length is 16 residues. V trimming: 1 base; J trimming: 2 bases; junction bases outside the gene matches: 7. The CDR3 protein is CASSQGPGQATYEQYF. The CDR3 nucleotides are TGCGCCAGCAGCCAAGGTCCGGGACAGGCCACCTACGAGCAGTACTTC.

The rearrangement joins TRBV14 to TRBJ1-6, with 8 bases matching TRBD1. Germline lookup yields CDR1 SGHDN and CDR2 FVKESK. With V trimmed by 1 base and J by 15 bases, 5 bases remained unmatched. The CDR3 runs to 13 residues. As DNA, the CDR3 is TGTGCCAGCAGCCAAGCGGACAGGGTGCACCTCCACTTT. It specifies CASSQADRVHLHF.

This chain uses TRBV7-9 with TRBJ2-7; 9 nucleotides match TRBD1. Looked up from germline, CDR1 is SEHNR and CDR2 is FQNEAQ (reference sequence). The CDR3 has 15 residues. With 1 base clipped from V and 5 bases from J, the junction kept 6 bases outside the gene matches. In DNA, the CDR3 is TGTGCCAGCAGCTTAGGCGTTACAGGGGGCGACGAGCAGTACTTC. Residues: CASSLGVTGGDEQYF.

This chain uses TRBV19 with TRBJ2-1, with TRBD1 identical over 7 bases. The CDR3 spans 15 residues. With 6 bases clipped from V and 7 bases from J, the junction kept 12 bases outside the gene matches. Germline CDR1 is LNHDA and CDR2 is SQIVND (reference sequence). The CDR3 loop reads CASSQRQGMWNEQFF. The CDR3 bases are TGTGCCAGTAGCCAAAGACAGGGAATGTGGAATGAGCAGTTCTTC. The variable domain in full, completed from reference TRBV19 and TRBJ2-1, reads DGGITQSPKYLFRKEGQNVTLSCEQNLNHDAMYWYRQDPGQGLRLIYYSQIVNDFQKGDIAEGYSVSREKKESFPLTVTSAQKNPTAFYLCASSQRQGMWNEQFFGPGTRLTVL.

CDR3 DNA sequence: TGTGCCAGCAGTTTATCGCGGCACCAAGAGACCCAGTACTTC. This gives the protein CASSLSRHQETQYF. The genes are TRBV27 and TRBJ2-5; D gene unclear. Germline assignment: CDR1 MNHEY and CDR2 SMNVEV (reference sequence). CDR3 length: 14 amino acids. V lost 0 bases and J 0 bases, leaving 5 bases between the germline ends.

This chain links TRBV10-3 with TRBJ2-5; perhaps TRBD2 as D (6 bases). The tail of the sequence fits TRBJ2-7 better, so the J call may be wrong. The length of the CDR3 is 14 residues. Per the germline V gene, CDR1 is ENHRY and CDR2 is SYGVKD. CDR3 DNA: TGTGCCATCAGTGTGGCGGAGGGCCCCTACGAGCAGTACTTC. Its protein product is CAISVAEGPYEQYF.

This clone has just one count. The chain couples TRBV7-9 to TRBJ2-5, with D possibly matching TRBD1 (5 bases). The DNA end lines up better with TRBJ2-7; the J call may be wrong. The CDR3 totals 13 residues. CDR1 SEHNR and CDR2 FQNEAQ come from the germline V gene (reference sequence). CDR3 loop: CASSLTHRNEQYF. In DNA, the CDR3 is TGTGCCAGCAGCTTAACCCACAGGAACGAGCAGTACTTC.

V gene TRBV9 combines with J gene TRBJ2-3; the match to TRBD2 covers 7 bases. This CDR3 is 13 amino acids long. V trimming: 3 bases; J trimming: 3 bases; junction bases outside the gene matches: 1. The V gene's germline CDR1 is SGDLS and CDR2 YYNGEE. The CDR3 spells CASSDGRTDTQYF. CDR3 DNA: TGTGCCAGCAGCGACGGGAGGACAGATACGCAGTATTTT.

This clone was seen only a few times. The chain employs TRBV7-9 and TRBJ2-7, with 7 bases matching TRBD1. CDR3 length equals 14 residues. Looked up from germline, CDR1 is SEHNR and CDR2 is FQNEAQ (reference sequence). The ends lost 5 bases at V and 7 bases at J; junction bases unmatched: 11. The CDR3 here is CASSPWDSLGEQYF. Here the CDR3 DNA reads TGTGCCAGCAGCCCCTGGGACAGCCTGGGGGAGCAGTACTTC.

The table lists this clone with a count of one. The rearrangement links TRBV10-1 to TRBJ1-2; no clear D. Trimming stripped 0 bases from V and 8 bases from J, with 10 bases between. Germline assignment: CDR1 WNHNN and CDR2 SYGVQD (reference sequence). The CDR3 is 13 amino acids. The CDR3 DNA sequence: TGCGCCAGCAGTGAGTCACGGCAAGCGGGCTACACCTTC. Its protein is CASSESRQAGYTF.

V is TRBV11-3 and J is TRBJ2-3; 7 bases line up with TRBD1. V shed 3 bases and J 2 bases; nucleotides not matched to a gene: 8. The CDR3 has 16 residues. CDR1 and CDR2 from the germline V gene are SGHNT and YENEEA. In DNA form, the CDR3 reads TGTGCCAGCAGCTTTTATGGACAGGAGTACACAGATACGCAGTATTTT. Translation gives CASSFYGQEYTDTQYF.

The chain uses TRBV5-1 and TRBJ2-3; 8 bases align to TRBD1. Germline V gene lookup returns CDR1 SGHRS and CDR2 YFSETQ. This CDR3 comprises 16 residues. V lost 4 bases and J lost 3; bases outside the gene matches: 10. Written as DNA, the CDR3 is TGCGCCAGCAGCCACCAAATGGACAGGGTAACAGATACGCAGTATTTT. Amino acid sequence: CASSHQMDRVTDTQYF. The full variable domain, completed using reference TRBV5-1 and TRBJ2-3, is KAGVTQTPRYLIKTRGQQVTLSCSPISGHRSVSWYQQTPGQGLQFLFEYFSETQRNKGNFPGRFSGRQFSNSRSEMNVSTLELGDSALYLCASSHQMDRVTDTQYFGPGTRLTVL.

In this sample, this clone turned up a few times. The chain combines TRBV30 with TRBJ1-6; 7 bases fit TRBD1. With V trimmed by 2 bases and J by 15 bases, 7 bases remained unmatched. Germline V lookup: CDR1 GTSNPN, CDR2 SVGIG (reference sequence). CDR3 length: 12 amino acids. The CDR3 DNA sequence: TGTGCCTGGAGTCACAGGGGCGAAAACCTCCACTTT. It specifies CAWSHRGENLHF. Together with reference TRBV30 and TRBJ1-6, the CDR3 gives the full variable domain: SQTIHQWPATLVQPVGSPLSLECTVEGTSNPNLYWYRQAAGRGLQLLFYSVGIGQISSEVPQNLSASRPQDRQFILSSKKLLLSDSGFYLCAWSHRGENLHFGNGTRLTVT.

The chain recombines TRBV7-3 with TRBJ1-2; 12 nucleotides agree with TRBD1. CDR3 length: 15 amino acids. Germline V gives CDR1 SGHTA, CDR2 FQGTGA. Trimming removed 3 bases from V and 8 bases from J; junction bases left unmatched: 7. The CDR3 sequence: CASSLGQGAMGGYTF. CDR3 in DNA: TGTGCCAGCAGCTTGGGACAGGGGGCGATGGGAGGCTACACCTTC.

The genes are TRBV11-2 and TRBJ2-2; 9 positions agree with TRBD1. Germline V gives CDR1 SGHAT, CDR2 FQNNGV. The V segment lost 6 bases and the J segment 7 bases; nucleotides outside the gene matches: 6. This CDR3 comprises 14 residues. The CDR3 nucleotides are TGTGCCAGCAGACCCGGGACAGGGATCGGGGAGCTGTTTTTT. Its protein product is CASRPGTGIGELFF.